The clone carrying this T cell receptor (beta chain) was observed a few times. Its specificity is unknown. Trimming left V 5 bases short and J 2 bases short, with 21 bases between. CDR3 length equals 17 residues. Germline V CDR1 and CDR2: KGHSH, LQKENI. This sample is drawn from a study of T-cell reconstitution after alpha-beta-depleted transplantation in children. Study results and limitations: Surviving recipient T cells and thymic progenitors produced the high day-60 TCRbeta diversity seen in some patients. Counts and diversity of T cells one year after transplant came mostly from newly produced T cells. Several hundred graft clones that had expanded were reportedly the source of alpha-beta T cells about two months after transplant.

Molecular barcoding with unique molecular identifiers was used for the TCRbeta library. TCRdb independently ran MiXCR on the PCR reads; one entry per CDR3 protein. This table has about 980,000 distinct CDR3 sequences, about 31% appearing once. Sequenced here: PBMCs, mostly from graft donor cells, sampled 360 days after TCRalphabeta/CD19-depleted stem cell transplant. The receptor was isolated from a boy younger than two who had a stem cell transplant for SCID, so the T cells may come from the graft donor. The chain combines TRBV18 with TRBJ1-1; tentatively, D is TRBD1 (5 bases). This CDR3 reads CASSTTALTGSNTEAFF. DNA of the CDR3: TGTGCCAGCTCAACGACCGCCCTTACAGGTTCAAACACTGAAGCTTTCTTT.